The rows below give T cell receptor beta chains drawn from one sample of a study of blood T cell repertoires in COVID-19. Measured with immunoSEQ multiplex PCR; TCRdb has only the in-frame clones, and not every one. The sample records a few hundred thousand clones, more than 75% being singletons. Sequenced: peripheral blood. The receptors here all came from a man aged 40-49 years with active or convalescent COVID-19. Both conserved end residues are part of each CDR3. D genes are given only for firm matches. Only some rows state a clone size, as once, few, many or a class for expanded clones.

D: TRBD1; V: TRBV4-1; size: NA; J: TRBJ2-7; DNA: TGCGCCAGCAGCCAAAGGGATACGAGGACAGGGGCCTACGAGCAGTACTTC; CDR3: CASSQRDTRTGAYEQYF
D: NA; V: TRBV7-6; size: NA; J: TRBJ1-6; DNA: TGTGCCAGCAGCTCCGAGCCCCACAGCTCCTATAATTCACCCCTCCACTTT; CDR3: CASSSEPHSSYNSPLHF
D: NA; V: TRBV2; size: once; J: TRBJ2-1; DNA: TGTGCCAGCAGTGAGGGGGCGGATGAGCAGTTCTTC; CDR3: CASSEGADEQFF
D: NA; V: TRBV2; size: NA; J: TRBJ1-1; DNA: TGTGCCAGCGGGCGCGGGGAAGCTTTCTTT; CDR3: CASGRGEAFF
D: TRBD1; V: TRBV7-2; size: NA; J: TRBJ2-1; DNA: TGTGCCAGCAGCAATGACAGGGGGTCGTACAATGAGCAGTTCTTC; CDR3: CASSNDRGSYNEQFF
D: NA; V: TRBV10-3; size: NA; J: TRBJ2-3; DNA: TGTGCCATCCAAGCCACAGATACGCAGTATTTT; CDR3: CAIQATDTQYF
D: TRBD1; V: TRBV29-1; size: few; J: TRBJ1-4; DNA: TGCAGCGTTGGAGGACAGGTGAACGAAAAACTGTTTTTT; CDR3: CSVGGQVNEKLFF
D: NA; V: TRBV5-5; size: NA; J: TRBJ1-2; DNA: TGTGCCAGCAGCTGGGACACCCTCGCTAACTATGGCTACACCTTC; CDR3: CASSWDTLANYGYTF
D: NA; V: TRBV5-1; size: NA; J: TRBJ2-5; DNA: TGCGCCAGCAGCCCTGTCCCCGGTGGTACAGAGACCCAGTACTTC; CDR3: CASSPVPGGTETQYF
D: NA; V: TRBV29-1; size: once; J: TRBJ1-2; DNA: TGCAGCTACCAGTCCGGGGGAGACTATGGCTACACCTTC; CDR3: CSYQSGGDYGYTF
D: NA; V: TRBV28; size: NA; J: TRBJ1-5; DNA: TGTGCCAGCAGTTTCAAGGGGGAAAGCAATCAGCCCCAGCATTTT; CDR3: CASSFKGESNQPQHF
D: NA; V: TRBV7-9; size: NA; J: TRBJ2-3; DNA: TGTGCCAGCAGCTCCCCCCCCAGCGTTAGCACAGATACGCAGTATTTT; CDR3: CASSSPPSVSTDTQYF
D: NA; V: TRBV28; size: NA; J: TRBJ1-3; DNA: TGTGCCAGCAGTTTTAGGGCGCAGGGGGGAAACACCATATATTTT; CDR3: CASSFRAQGGNTIYF
D: TRBD2; V: TRBV6-5; size: NA; J: TRBJ2-3; DNA: TGTGCCAGCAGCCTGGGACTAGCGGGAGCGGATACGCAGTATTTT; CDR3: CASSLGLAGADTQYF
D: NA; V: TRBV27; size: NA; J: TRBJ2-7; DNA: TGTGCCAGCAGTTTATCACACCCCTACGAGCAGTACTTC; CDR3: CASSLSHPYEQYF
D: TRBD2; V: TRBV3-1/TRBV3-2; size: NA; J: TRBJ2-3; DNA: TGTGCCAGCAGCCAAGGGACTAGCGGAGCCTTAGATACGCAGTATTTT; CDR3: CASSQGTSGALDTQYF
D: NA; V: TRBV5-4; size: NA; J: TRBJ1-2; DNA: TGTGCCAGCAGCTCCCCTGGGGGGTCTGGCTACACCTTC; CDR3: CASSSPGGSGYTF
D: TRBD1; V: TRBV6-6; size: NA; J: TRBJ2-3; DNA: TGTGCCAGCAGCGGACAGGGGAGGGCCACAGATACGCAGTATTTT; CDR3: CASSGQGRATDTQYF
D: TRBD2; V: TRBV5-6; size: NA; J: TRBJ2-1; DNA: TGTGCCAGCAGCTTTACTAGCGGGAGGTTGGATGAGCAGTTCTTC; CDR3: CASSFTSGRLDEQFF
D: TRBD2; V: TRBV28; size: NA; J: TRBJ2-4; DNA: TGTGCCACCAACGGGGGGGCCAAAAACATTCAGTACTTC; CDR3: CATNGGAKNIQYF
D: NA; V: TRBV19; size: NA; J: TRBJ1-2; DNA: TGTGCCAGTAGTATGGAAATAACTAGTGACTATGGCTACACCTTC; CDR3: CASSMEITSDYGYTF
D: TRBD1; V: TRBV28; size: NA; J: TRBJ1-2; DNA: TGTGCCAGCAGTTTTTGGGACAGGGGGCTGAACCCCTATGGCTACACCTTC; CDR3: CASSFWDRGLNPYGYTF
D: NA; V: TRBV28; size: NA; J: TRBJ1-6; DNA: TGTGCCAGCAGTTTGACTTGGGGCTCGCCCCTCCACTTT; CDR3: CASSLTWGSPLHF
D: NA; V: TRBV7-9; size: NA; J: TRBJ2-3; DNA: TGTGCCAGCAGCCCTGGTTGGGGGGGCACAGATACGCAGTATTTT; CDR3: CASSPGWGGTDTQYF
D: TRBD2; V: TRBV24-1; size: NA; J: TRBJ2-1; DNA: TGTGCCACCAGTTCCACTACTAGCGGGAGTAATGAGCAGTTCTTC; CDR3: CATSSTTSGSNEQFF
D: NA; V: TRBV18; size: NA; J: TRBJ2-4; DNA: TGTGCCAGCTCACCAGGCCTGGGAGAAAACATTCAGTACTTC; CDR3: CASSPGLGENIQYF
D: TRBD1; V: TRBV28; size: NA; J: TRBJ1-4; DNA: TGTGCCAGCAGTCCTACGGGACAGGGGATCCCATTTGAAAAACTGTTTTTT; CDR3: CASSPTGQGIPFEKLFF
D: NA; V: TRBV7-9; size: NA; J: TRBJ1-2; DNA: TGTGCCAGCAGCTTAGGACAGAGCTATGGCTACACCTTC; CDR3: CASSLGQSYGYTF
D: NA; V: TRBV6-5; size: NA; J: TRBJ1-5; DNA: TGTGCCAGCAGTTACTCCTTTAACATGGCTCAGCCCCAGCATTTT; CDR3: CASSYSFNMAQPQHF
D: TRBD2; V: TRBV5-1; size: NA; J: TRBJ2-2; DNA: TGCGCCAGCAGCTTGAGGTCAGCGGGAGACACCGGGGAGCTGTTTTTT; CDR3: CASSLRSAGDTGELFF
D: NA; V: TRBV7-3; size: NA; J: TRBJ2-6; DNA: TGTGCCAGCAGCTTATACCCCACCGGGAGCTGGAGCTCTGGGGCCAACGTCCTGACTTTC; CDR3: CASSLYPTGSWSSGANVLTF
D: TRBD1; V: TRBV9; size: NA; J: TRBJ1-1; DNA: TGTGCCAGCAGCGTAGAGGGGACAGGGTTCGCTTTCTTT; CDR3: CASSVEGTGFAFF
D: NA; V: TRBV9; size: NA; J: TRBJ2-7; DNA: TGTGCCAGCAGCGTAGACGAGGGCTCCTACGAGCAGTACTTC; CDR3: CASSVDEGSYEQYF
D: TRBD1; V: TRBV6-1; size: few; J: TRBJ2-7; DNA: TGTGCCAGCAGTGAATACAGGGGTGCCTACGAGCAGTACTTC; CDR3: CASSEYRGAYEQYF
D: NA; V: TRBV11-3; size: NA; J: TRBJ2-7; DNA: TGTGCCAGCAGCTCGACAGGAAGCTACGAGCAGTACTTC; CDR3: CASSSTGSYEQYF
D: NA; V: TRBV30; size: few; J: TRBJ2-7; DNA: TGTGCCTGGAGTACCGGCGGCCTGGAGCAGTACTTC; CDR3: CAWSTGGLEQYF
D: NA; V: TRBV2; size: NA; J: TRBJ2-7; DNA: TGTGCCAGCAGTGTGGAAAGGGAGTCCTACGAGCAGTACTTC; CDR3: CASSVERESYEQYF
D: TRBD2; V: TRBV2; size: NA; J: TRBJ2-3; DNA: TGTGCCAGCGCCGACGGCGGGAGGGATACGCAGTATTTT; CDR3: CASADGGRDTQYF
D: TRBD1; V: TRBV11-1; size: NA; J: TRBJ2-2; DNA: TGTGCCAGCAGCTCAGACAGGGGTATCGGGGAGCTGTTTTTT; CDR3: CASSSDRGIGELFF
D: TRBD2; V: TRBV6-2/TRBV6-3; size: NA; J: TRBJ2-7; DNA: TGTGCCAGCAGTCCCCGGACTAGCGGCGAGCAGTACTTC; CDR3: CASSPRTSGEQYF
D: NA; V: TRBV27; size: once; J: TRBJ2-7; DNA: TGTGCCAGCAGCCCCGGGTCCACCTACGAGCAGTACTTC; CDR3: CASSPGSTYEQYF
D: NA; V: TRBV2; size: NA; J: TRBJ2-2; DNA: TGTGCCAGCAAGGCGGCGGTAACAGGTACCGGGGAGCTGTTTTTT; CDR3: CASKAAVTGTGELFF
D: NA; V: TRBV6-5; size: NA; J: TRBJ2-7; DNA: TGTGCCAGCAGTTTGACAGTTTCCTCCTACGAGCAGTACTTC; CDR3: CASSLTVSSYEQYF
D: NA; V: TRBV5-1; size: NA; J: TRBJ1-3; DNA: TGCGCCAGCAGCTTTAATAATCTCTCTGGAAACACCATATATTTT; CDR3: CASSFNNLSGNTIYF
D: NA; V: TRBV28; size: NA; J: TRBJ1-3; DNA: TGTGCCAGCAGACAAGACAGGAGCTCTGGAAACACCATATATTTT; CDR3: CASRQDRSSGNTIYF
D: NA; V: TRBV10-1; size: NA; J: TRBJ1-1; DNA: TGCGCCAGCAGTGTTGACAGCCTGAACACTGAAGCTTTCTTT; CDR3: CASSVDSLNTEAFF
D: NA; V: TRBV10-2; size: NA; J: TRBJ1-2; DNA: TGCGCCAGCACCCAACGGGGGGATAATGGCTACACCTTC; CDR3: CASTQRGDNGYTF
D: TRBD2; V: TRBV29-1; size: once; J: TRBJ2-7; DNA: TGCAGCGTTGACGGGACTAGCACGGGCGAGCAGTACTTC; CDR3: CSVDGTSTGEQYF
D: TRBD1; V: TRBV28; size: NA; J: TRBJ2-7; DNA: TGTGCCAGCAGTTTATGGGGACAGGCCTACGAGCAGTACTTC; CDR3: CASSLWGQAYEQYF
D: NA; V: TRBV9; size: NA; J: TRBJ2-5; DNA: TGTGCCAGCAGCGTAGTCCAGGCGGGGCCCCAGGAGACCCAGTACTTC; CDR3: CASSVVQAGPQETQYF
D: TRBD1; V: TRBV28; size: NA; J: TRBJ2-3; DNA: TGTGCCAGCAGTTATGGGACAGGACGCACAGATACGCAGTATTTT; CDR3: CASSYGTGRTDTQYF
D: NA; V: TRBV27; size: NA; J: TRBJ2-5; DNA: TGTGCCAGCAGACCGCCCCCCGGGTACCAAGAGACCCAGTACTTC; CDR3: CASRPPPGYQETQYF
D: NA; V: TRBV28; size: NA; J: TRBJ1-1; DNA: TGTGCCAGCAGTTTATATGGGGGGTACACTGAAGCTTTCTTT; CDR3: CASSLYGGYTEAFF
D: TRBD2; V: TRBV2; size: NA; J: TRBJ2-1; DNA: TGTGCCAGCAGTCCGACAAAACTAGCGGGGAAAAGCTCCTACAATGAGCAGTTCTTC; CDR3: CASSPTKLAGKSSYNEQFF
D: TRBD1; V: TRBV7-9; size: once; J: TRBJ1-1; DNA: TGTGCCAGCAGCCTCCAGGGGGACTACACTGAAGCTTTCTTT; CDR3: CASSLQGDYTEAFF
D: TRBD1; V: TRBV28; size: once; J: TRBJ1-4; DNA: TGTGCCAGCAGTCGACAGGGACCGAGGGAGGAAAAACTGTTTTTT; CDR3: CASSRQGPREEKLFF
D: NA; V: TRBV19; size: NA; J: TRBJ1-1; DNA: TGTGCCAGTAGTATATACTTGCCCGGGGAGTGGGAAACTGAAGCTTTCTTT; CDR3: CASSIYLPGEWETEAFF
D: NA; V: TRBV30; size: NA; J: TRBJ2-7; DNA: TGTGCCTGGAGTGTACAGTCACCTCAGTACTTC; CDR3: CAWSVQSPQYF
D: NA; V: TRBV5-8; size: NA; J: TRBJ1-5; DNA: TGTGCCAGCAGCTTGGAGGTTTTCAGGGAGCCCCAGCATTTT; CDR3: CASSLEVFREPQHF